Listed below are T cell receptor beta chains from one sample, sequenced in a study of T cell repertoires in cytomegalovirus infection. TCRdb passed the reads through MiXCR, listing each CDR3 protein once. The sample lists over 300,000 distinct CDR3 sequences, 8% to 9.5% occurring once. The sequenced sample was PBMCs. These TCRs come from a human donor in good health (CMV status not recorded). Some clones in this sample may be carry-over from other donors' samples. Both conserved end residues are part of each CDR3. The order of the fields is D gene, J gene, V gene, clone size, CDR3 DNA, CDR3 protein. A D gene is named only where the DNA matches it firmly. A row's size may be missing; if present it is once, few, many or a size class.

TRBD2,TRBJ2-7,TRBV23-1,once,TGCGCCAGCAGTCTCTCGGCAGGATATACTAGCGGGCGGCGCTACGAGCAGTACTTC,CASSLSAGYTSGRRYEQYF
TRBD2,TRBJ2-1,TRBV4-2,many,TGTGCCAGCAGCCCGAAAGGCCTAGCGGGAGAAAGTTACGGCAATGAGCAGTTCTTC,CASSPKGLAGESYGNEQFF
.,TRBJ2-7,TRBV28,.,TGTGCCAGCCAATGGGGAGAGGGCTACGAGCAGTACTTC,CASQWGEGYEQYF
.,TRBJ1-2,TRBV7-8,many,TGTGCCAGCAACCGAGGGCAAGCTGGTGGCTACACCTTC,CASNRGQAGGYTF
.,TRBJ1-2,TRBV18,few,TGTGCCAGCTCAGACCAACAGGGTGACTATGGCTACACCTTC,CASSDQQGDYGYTF
.,TRBJ2-1,TRBV10-3,few,TGTGCCATCAGTGAGTTTAGCCTTAGCTCCTACAATGAGCAGTTCTTC,CAISEFSLSSYNEQFF
.,TRBJ2-3,TRBV15,.,TGTGCCACCAGCAGAGATCTCAGGGTTTTCACAGATACGCAGTATTTT,CATSRDLRVFTDTQYF
TRBD1,TRBJ2-2,TRBV7-6,many,TGTGCCAGCAGCTTAGACAGGGGGGTCGGGGAGCTGTTTTTT,CASSLDRGVGELFF
.,TRBJ1-2,TRBV6-8,few,TGTGCCAGCAGTTACAAAGCCGGTGTGGGCGGCTACACCTTC,CASSYKAGVGGYTF
TRBD2,TRBJ2-3,TRBV10-3,.,TGTGCCATCAGTGAGTCCGCGGGGACTAGCGGGGGAGGACTCACAGATACGCAGTATTTT,CAISESAGTSGGGLTDTQYF
.,TRBJ2-7,TRBV7-2,many,TGTGCCAGCAGCCCCTCCGGGAGAGGGTCCTACGAGCAGTACTTC,CASSPSGRGSYEQYF